The 26 T cell receptor beta chains given below trace back to one sample, sequenced in a study of tumor-infiltrating lymphocytes in primary liver carcinoma. RNA and DNA were co-extracted from roughly 20-30 mg of unsorted bulk tissue. A primer in the constant region served to generate TCR beta cDNA from around 500 ng of total RNA. Slightly modified ARM-PCR served as the procedure for the TCR beta libraries. These libraries came from three rounds of nested multiplex PCR. TRBV1-TRBV30 forward primers paired with a C-beta reverse primer were used in the first two PCR rounds, which ran approximately 11 cycles each. TCRdb re-called the multiplex PCR reads through MiXCR, storing one row per CDR3 protein. The sample lists about 35,000 distinct CDR3 sequences, around 74% seen once, with roughly 15% in the top ten. Sequences were obtained from liver tumor tissue from sampling region 4. Subset defined: tumor region T4, right-lateral pole. These receptors all come from a man between 40 and 49 years old with primary liver carcinoma and hepatitis B virus infection.

A remark on this clonotype: The junction does not match germline at one end; this may be a read error. The rearrangement links TRBV11-2 to TRBJ2-4; D gene ambiguous. This CDR3 contains 15 residues. Looked up from germline, CDR1 is SGHAT and CDR2 is FQNNGV. The chain's CDR3 is CVSTTSAVAKKIQYF. CDR3 DNA: TGTGTCAGCACCACCTCGGCGGTAGCCAAAAAGATTCAGTACTTC.

This clonotype has only a few counts. V gene TRBV29-1 combines with J gene TRBJ2-1; the D is unclear. Germline V lookup: CDR1 SQVTM, CDR2 ANQGSEA. The CDR3 length is 13 residues. The CDR3 bases are TGCAGTCTTCAGGTATCGTCCGGGCATGAGCAGTTCTTC. It translates to CSLQVSSGHEQFF.

This clonotype is a singleton in its sample. A much larger clone is a single base away; this may be a read error. The CDR3 does not end in the conserved phenylalanine or tryptophan, so this is likely a read error. The CDR3: CSASKLGNEQFY. For the CDR3, the DNA is TGCAGTGCTAGCAAACTGGGGAATGAGCAGTTCTAC. This chain joins TRBV20-1 and TRBJ2-1; D is undetermined. Trimming pared 3 bases from V and 7 bases from J, leaving 10 bases between. CDR1 and CDR2 from the germline V gene are DFQATT and SNEGSKA (reference sequence). CDR3 length: 12 residues.

The CDR3 DNA is TGTGCCAGCAGCTTCCCCGGTGGGAGTGGGTTCAATGAGCAGTTCTTC. Protein: CASSFPGGSGFNEQFF. The rearrangement joins TRBV11-2 to TRBJ2-1; D is possibly TRBD2 (5 bases). The V end lost 3 bases, the J end lost 6 bases, and 18 bases lay between the germline ends. The CDR3 length is 16 residues. Germline CDR1 is SGHAT and CDR2 is FQNNGV.

For this clonotype: One end of the junction is discordant with germline, which a read error may explain. The genes are TRBV5-1 and TRBJ2-5, with D tentatively TRBD2 (6 bases). The CDR3 loop spans 15 amino acids. Germline-derived CDR1 and CDR2 are SGHRS and YFSETQ. CDR3 in DNA: TGCGCCAGCAGCCAGTTCGGGACTGAGGGAGAGACCCAGTACTTT. It encodes CASSQFGTEGETQYF.

Points on this clonotype: The CDR3 does not end in the conserved phenylalanine or tryptophan, so this is likely a read error. This chain connects TRBV28 to TRBJ2-5; D possibly corresponds to TRBD2 (5 bases). CDR1 is MDHEN, CDR2 SYDVKM, per germline. The length of the CDR3 is 17 residues. The CDR3 sequence is CANSSTFGGPFQETQYL. CDR3 nucleotide sequence: TGTGCCAACAGTTCAACTTTCGGCGGGCCATTCCAAGAGACCCAGTACCTC.

A note on this clonotype: A read error is likely, as this CDR3 ends without the conserved phenylalanine or tryptophan. The rearrangement uses TRBV11-1 and TRBJ2-7; D is possibly TRBD2 (6 bases). Per the germline V gene, CDR1 is SGHAT and CDR2 is FQDESV (reference sequence). CDR3 length: 15 amino acids. The CDR3 spells CDSSSSRDSSFEQYY. CDR3 DNA: TGTGACAGCAGCTCATCCCGGGACTCCTCCTTCGAGCAGTACTAC.

To note about this clonotype: This CDR3 is missing its conserved last phenylalanine or tryptophan, likely due to a read error. The chain uses TRBV11-3 and TRBJ1-1, with 9 nucleotides matching TRBD1. Germline V gene data show CDR1 as SGHNT and CDR2 as YENEEA. This CDR3 is built from 13 residues. With 6 bases clipped from V and 6 bases from J, the junction kept 5 bases outside the gene matches. The CDR3 bases are TGTGCCAGCAGGGCTCGACAGGGGGCTGAAGCTTTCTCT. Amino acids: CASRARQGAEAFS.

CDR3 sequence reads: CASCLDIDTQYF. CDR3 nucleotides: TGTGCCAGTTGCTTAGATATAGATACGCAGTATTTT. The chain couples TRBV7-9 to TRBJ2-3; D not resolved. Germline V gives CDR1 SEHNR, CDR2 FQNEAQ (reference sequence). The germline V and J ends were trimmed by 9 bases and 5 bases, with 12 bases remaining between them. This CDR3 contains 12 residues.

As to this clonotype: A read error may produce the germline difference seen at one junction end. V usage is TRBV6-1 and J usage is TRBJ2-7, with 9 positions matching TRBD2. The CDR3 is 15 amino acids. Germline V gene data show CDR1 as MNHNS and CDR2 as SASEGT. Here the CDR3 DNA reads TGTACCAGCACGAGTAGCGGGAGCCTTACTTACGAGCAGTATTTC. Translating gives CTSTSSGSLTYEQYF.

Concerning this clonotype: The junction differs from germline at one of its ends, possibly a read error. The rearrangement uses TRBV29-1 and TRBJ1-1, with 8 bases fitting TRBD1. This CDR3 contains 12 residues. Germline values: CDR1 SQVTM, CDR2 ANQGSEA. For the CDR3, the DNA is TGCACTGTGGGGACAGGCATGACTGAAGCCTTCTTT. Protein product: CTVGTGMTEAFF.

For this clonotype: The CDR3 carries no conserved terminal phenylalanine or tryptophan, so it likely arises from a read error. The gene calls are TRBV7-9 and TRBJ2-7; no reliable D call. The CDR3 extends over 15 amino acids. Germline CDR1 reads SEHNR; CDR2 reads FQNEAQ (reference sequence). In nucleotides, the CDR3 is TGTGCCAGCCGCTTGGTCCCCCAAACCTCCTACGAGCAGTACCTC. The encoded protein is CASRLVPQTSYEQYL.

CDR3 in DNA: TGTGCCATCAGAGTGCCAGGGCGTGAAGCTTTCTTT. Amino acid sequence: CAIRVPGREAFF. This rearrangement joins TRBV10-3 to TRBJ1-1, with D possibly being TRBD1 (5 bases). The CDR3 is made up of 12 amino acids. The germline gives CDR1 ENHRY, CDR2 SYGVKD. V lost 6 bases and J lost 7, with 12 bases in between.

The table lists this clonotype with many counts. The chain carries TRBV5-1 and TRBJ2-3; D tentatively fits TRBD1 or TRBD2 (5 bases each). Trimming pared 6 bases from V and 5 bases from J, leaving 13 bases between. CDR1 SGHRS and CDR2 YFSETQ come from the germline V gene. The CDR3 spans 13 residues. The CDR3 region has the DNA TGCGCCAGCAACCCCTGGGACGGAGATACGCAGTATTTT. Translating it yields CASNPWDGDTQYF.

A remark on this clonotype: A read error is likely, as this CDR3 ends without the conserved phenylalanine or tryptophan. The V call is TRBV29-1, the J call TRBJ1-1; no reliable D call. Per the germline V gene, CDR1 is SQVTM and CDR2 is ANQGSEA. The CDR3 length is 15 residues. Trimming took off 8 bases at V and 4 bases at J, with 23 bases between the two ends. CDR3: CSTVVVGGLSTEAFL. The CDR3 DNA is TGCAGCACAGTTGTTGTAGGAGGCTTGAGCACTGAAGCTTTCCTT.

As concerns this clonotype: Likely a read error: the CDR3 ends without its conserved phenylalanine or tryptophan. It is unclear where the CDR3 begins or ends on the DNA, so no DNA is shown, and the CDR3 is as TCRdb lists it. The chain has TRBV28 and TRBJ2-2; TRBD1 is taken as the D call from the table, unchecked against the DNA. The CDR3 is 15 amino acids in total, end residues counted. The germline V gene has CDR1 MDHEN and CDR2 SYDVKM. CDR3 loop: CASSFNRPNTGELSI.

The chain has TRBV11-2 and TRBJ2-6, with D tentatively TRBD1 (8 bases). The V and J ends lost 5 bases and 0 bases respectively, with 26 bases between them. CDR1 SGHAT and CDR2 FQNNGV come from the germline V gene. The CDR3 runs 21 residues. The CDR3 reads CASSTGGDRGILLSGANVLTF. In nucleotides, the CDR3 is TGTGCCAGCAGCACGGGGGGAGACAGGGGCATACTCCTCTCTGGGGCCAACGTCCTGACTTTC. The full variable domain, completed using reference TRBV11-2 and TRBJ2-6, is EAGVAQSPRYKIIEKRQSVAFWCNPISGHATLYWYQQILGQGPKLLIQFQNNGVVDDSQLPKDRFSAERLKGVDSTLKIQPAKLEDSAVYLCASSTGGDRGILLSGANVLTFGAGSRLTVL.

This clonotype is a singleton in its sample. One junction end does not reproduce the germline sequence, and a read error may be involved. The genes are TRBV4-2 and TRBJ2-2; TRBD1 agrees at 12 bases. Germline lookup yields CDR1 LGHNA and CDR2 YNFKEQ. This CDR3 is built from 15 residues. The CDR3 here is CASRQGTGGVGEPFF. The CDR3 region has the DNA TGTGCCAGCCGCCAAGGGACAGGGGGCGTCGGGGAGCCGTTTTTT.

This clonotype was recorded once. Because the CDR3 is missing its conserved closing phenylalanine or tryptophan, this is likely a read error. The DNA is left out, because the CDR3 cannot be placed on it with certainty; the CDR3 is given as TCRdb lists it. The genes are TRBV6-2 or TRBV6-3 and TRBJ2-6; TRBD2, as called in the table, went unchecked against the DNA. In germline, CDR1 is MNHEY, CDR2 SVGEGT. The CDR3 is 12 amino acids long, termini counted. CDR3 amino acids: CTSSSGGPSQTL.

In regard to this clonotype: A read error may account for a junction end that differs from germline. The chain combines TRBV28 with TRBJ2-7, with 9 nucleotides matching TRBD2. The CDR3 loop spans 15 amino acids. CDR1 is MDHEN and CDR2 is SYDVKM in the germline V gene. The CDR3 sequence: CTSSLTSGSPYEQYF. In nucleotides, the CDR3 is TGTACCAGCAGCCTGACTAGCGGAAGCCCCTACGAGCAGTACTTC.

This clonotype was seen a few times. In this CDR3 the conserved last residue, phenylalanine or tryptophan, is missing, so a read error is likely. The genes are TRBV11-3 and TRBJ2-2; tentatively, D is TRBD1 (6 bases). The CDR3 loop spans 13 amino acids. Germline CDR1 and CDR2: SGHNT and YENEEA. The CDR3 protein is CASGFWDTGELFY. CDR3 DNA: TGTGCCAGCGGCTTTTGGGACACCGGTGAGCTGTTTTAT.

The chain joins TRBV5-6 to TRBJ1-1, with D unclear. CDR3 length equals 15 residues. V dropped 2 bases and J dropped 4 bases, with 15 bases sitting between them. Germline V gives CDR1 SGHDT, CDR2 YYEEEE. Written as DNA, the CDR3 is TGTGCCAGCAGCTTTTCGGGCCTTATCCCCACTGAAGCTTTCTTT. Encoded protein: CASSFSGLIPTEAFF.

By frequency in the sample, this clonotype is medium-sized. CDR3 in amino acids: CASRSTEAFF. In nucleotides, the CDR3 is TGTGCCAGCAGAAGCACTGAAGCTTTCTTT. The V call is TRBV6-5, the J call TRBJ1-1, with D uncertain. The CDR3 contains 10 residues. CDR1 MNHEY and CDR2 SVGAGI come from the germline V gene. V lost 6 bases, J lost 4 bases, and 3 bases lay in between.

Concerning this clonotype: The CDR3 does not close with the conserved phenylalanine or tryptophan, likely indicating a read error. Because the CDR3's place on the DNA is in doubt, the DNA is left out and the CDR3 is given as listed by TCRdb. The J gene is TRBJ1-2, the V gene TRBV5-1. CDR1 and CDR2 (germline): SGHRS, YFSETQ. The CDR3 spans 13 residues, counting both ends. Here the CDR3 reads CASSLQSDYGCTS.

To note about this clonotype: The junction and the germline gene differ at one end; a read error may be behind it. This rearrangement joins TRBV29-1 to TRBJ1-4; D not resolved. CDR1 SQVTM and CDR2 ANQGSEA come from the germline V gene. The CDR3 is 15 residues long. CDR3 region: CRVEDKEGRLEKLFF. The CDR3 DNA reads as TGCAGGGTTGAAGACAAGGAGGGAAGACTGGAAAAACTGTTTTTT.

The chain carries TRBV29-1 and TRBJ2-5; D call uncertain. CDR1 is SQVTM, CDR2 ANQGSEA, per germline. The CDR3 covers 13 residues. Trimming left V 3 bases short and J 4 bases short, with 12 bases between. CDR3 nucleotide sequence: TGCAGCGTTGAGGCAGATCGCCCAGAGACCCAGTACTTC. This codes for CSVEADRPETQYF.